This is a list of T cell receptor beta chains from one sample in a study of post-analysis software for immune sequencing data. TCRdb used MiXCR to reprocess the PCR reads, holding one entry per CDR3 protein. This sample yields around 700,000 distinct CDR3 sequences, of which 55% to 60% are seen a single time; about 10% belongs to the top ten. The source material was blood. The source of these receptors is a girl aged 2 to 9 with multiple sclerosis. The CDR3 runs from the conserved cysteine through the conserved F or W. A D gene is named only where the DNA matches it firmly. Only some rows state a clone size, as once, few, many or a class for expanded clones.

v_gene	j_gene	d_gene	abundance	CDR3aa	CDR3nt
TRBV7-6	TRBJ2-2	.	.	CASRRNGRNTGELFF	TGTGCCAGCAGACGAAACGGGAGAAACACCGGGGAGCTGTTTTTT
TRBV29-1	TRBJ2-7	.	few	CSAGGPGGSYEQYF	TGCAGCGCCGGGGGGCCGGGGGGTTCCTACGAGCAGTACTTC
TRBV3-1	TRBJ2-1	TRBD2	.	CASSQDLPSLAGVYNEQFF	TGTGCCAGCAGCCAAGATCTGCCCTCACTAGCGGGAGTATACAATGAGCAGTTCTTC
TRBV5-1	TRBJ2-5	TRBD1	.	CASSVDRGAQYF	TGCGCCAGCAGCGTCGACAGGGGGGCCCAGTACTTC
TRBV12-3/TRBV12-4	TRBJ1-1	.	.	CASSSRGNTEAFF	TGTGCCAGCAGTTCCCGGGGGAACACTGAAGCTTTCTTT
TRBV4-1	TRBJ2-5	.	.	CASSQDSGETQYF	TGCGCCAGCAGCCAAGATTCGGGGGAGACCCAGTACTTC
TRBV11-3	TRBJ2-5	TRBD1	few	CASSSDRVETQYF	TGTGCCAGCAGTTCGGACAGGGTTGAGACCCAGTACTTC
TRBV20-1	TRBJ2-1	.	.	CSAPRSSYNEQFF	TGCAGTGCCCCCCGGAGCTCCTACAATGAGCAGTTCTTC
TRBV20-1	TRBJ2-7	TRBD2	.	CSARDIAGNEQYF	TGCAGTGCTAGAGATATAGCGGGGAATGAGCAGTACTTC
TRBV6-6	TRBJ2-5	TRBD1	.	CASSYLDRGRKETQYF	TGTGCCAGCAGTTACTTGGACAGGGGGCGGAAAGAGACCCAGTACTTC
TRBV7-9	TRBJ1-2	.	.	CASSLVLGDYGYTF	TGTGCCAGCAGCTTAGTACTGGGGGACTATGGCTACACCTTC
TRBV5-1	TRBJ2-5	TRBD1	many	CASSRTGQETQYF	TGTGCCAGCAGCCGGACAGGACAAGAGACCCAGTACTTC
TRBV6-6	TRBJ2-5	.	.	CASSQDRKGETQYF	TGTGCCAGCAGTCAGGATAGGAAAGGGGAGACCCAGTACTTC
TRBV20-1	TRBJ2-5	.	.	CSVTQDGKETQYF	TGCAGTGTTACCCAGGATGGCAAAGAGACCCAGTACTTC
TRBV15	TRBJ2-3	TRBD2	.	CATSREDAGGPDTQYF	TGTGCCACCAGCAGAGAGGACGCGGGAGGGCCAGATACGCAGTATTTT
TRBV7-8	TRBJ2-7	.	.	CASSPGRPEDYEQYF	TGTGCCAGCAGCCCGGGACGGCCGGAGGACTACGAGCAGTACTTC
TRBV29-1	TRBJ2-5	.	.	CSVARQGLGTQYF	TGCAGCGTGGCCCGACAGGGACTTGGGACCCAGTACTTC
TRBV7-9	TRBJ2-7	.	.	CASSLEEERPYEQYF	TGTGCCAGCAGCTTAGAAGAGGAACGGCCGTACGAGCAGTACTTC
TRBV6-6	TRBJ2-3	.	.	CASSYQGGSFTDTQYF	TGTGCCAGCAGTTACCAGGGGGGGAGTTTTACAGATACGCAGTATTTT
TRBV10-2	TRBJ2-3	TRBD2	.	CASSQTSAAAQYF	TGCGCCAGCAGCCAGACTAGCGCAGCTGCGCAGTATTTT
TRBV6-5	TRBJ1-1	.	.	CASTSRARPNTEAFF	TGTGCCAGCACCTCGCGGGCCAGGCCGAACACTGAAGCTTTCTTT
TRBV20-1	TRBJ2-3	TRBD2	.	CSALAGDRVLSTDTQYF	TGCAGTGCCCTAGCGGGAGATAGGGTACTGAGCACAGATACGCAGTATTTT
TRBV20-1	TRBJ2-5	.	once	CSARVGRGGHQETQYF	TGCAGTGCTAGAGTGGGACGAGGCGGCCACCAAGAGACCCAGTACTTC
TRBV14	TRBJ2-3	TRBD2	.	CASSQKAGGHSDTQYF	TGTGCCAGCAGCCAGAAGGCGGGGGGTCATTCAGATACGCAGTATTTT
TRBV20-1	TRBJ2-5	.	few	CSARPGLETQYF	TGCAGTGCTAGGCCGGGCTTGGAGACCCAGTACTTC
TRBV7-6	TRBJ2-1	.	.	CASSLGSVYNEQFF	TGTGCCAGCAGCTTAGGGTCAGTTTACAATGAGCAGTTCTTC
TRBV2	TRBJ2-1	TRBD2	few	CASTVGEGYNEQFF	TGTGCCAGCACTGTAGGGGAGGGCTACAATGAGCAGTTCTTC
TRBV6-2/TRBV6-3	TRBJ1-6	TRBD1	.	CASSRRQGNSPLHF	TGTGCCAGCAGTAGGCGACAGGGAAATTCACCCCTCCACTTT
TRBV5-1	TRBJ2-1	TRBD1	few	CASSLPTGYEQFF	TGCGCCAGCAGCTTACCGACAGGGTATGAGCAGTTCTTC
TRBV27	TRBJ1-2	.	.	CASSLSIWGDGYTF	TGTGCCAGCAGTTTATCGATCTGGGGTGATGGCTACACCTTC
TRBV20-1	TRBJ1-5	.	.	CSVRQRNQPQHF	TGCAGTGTTAGACAGCGTAATCAGCCCCAGCATTTT
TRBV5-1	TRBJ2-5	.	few	CASSLIREETQYF	TGCGCCAGCAGCTTGATCCGAGAGGAGACCCAGTACTTC
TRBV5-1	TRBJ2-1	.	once	CASSWAMDEQFF	TGCGCCAGCAGCTGGGCCATGGACGAGCAGTTCTTC
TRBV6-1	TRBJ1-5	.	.	CASTPSGQRSNQPQHF	TGTGCCAGCACCCCCAGCGGACAGAGGAGCAATCAGCCCCAGCATTTT
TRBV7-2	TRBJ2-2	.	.	CASSPLSGELFF	TGTGCCAGCAGCCCCCTCTCAGGGGAGCTGTTTTTT
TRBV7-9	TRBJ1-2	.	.	CASSSGLHGGGYTF	TGTGCCAGCAGCTCCGGACTTCACGGGGGTGGCTACACCTTC
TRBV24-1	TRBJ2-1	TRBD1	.	CATSDPGQGDNEQFF	TGTGCCACCAGTGACCCGGGACAGGGTGACAATGAGCAGTTCTTC
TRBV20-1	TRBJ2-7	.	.	CSARDVKQGEQYF	TGCAGTGCTAGAGATGTAAAGCAAGGCGAGCAGTACTTC
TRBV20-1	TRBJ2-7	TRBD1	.	CSASRDRVPNEQYF	TGCAGTGCTAGTCGGGACAGGGTCCCCAACGAGCAGTACTTC
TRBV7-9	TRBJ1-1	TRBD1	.	CASSLQGGDEAFF	TGTGCCAGCAGCTTACAGGGGGGAGATGAAGCTTTCTTT
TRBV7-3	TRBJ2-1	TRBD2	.	CASSPAGLAGGLGYEQFF	TGTGCCAGCAGCCCCGCGGGGCTAGCGGGAGGGCTAGGATACGAGCAGTTCTTC
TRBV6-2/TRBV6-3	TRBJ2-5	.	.	CASSYAGRETQYF	TGTGCCAGCAGTTATGCAGGGAGAGAGACCCAGTACTTC
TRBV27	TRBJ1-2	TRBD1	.	CASSLQGARGGYTF	TGTGCCAGCAGTTTACAGGGGGCCCGTGGGGGCTACACCTTC
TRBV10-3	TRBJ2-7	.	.	CAIRGITYEQYF	TGTGCCATCAGGGGGATCACCTACGAGCAGTACTTC
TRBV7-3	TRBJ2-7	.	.	CASSEDNTYEQYF	TGTGCCAGCAGCGAGGACAATACCTACGAGCAGTACTTC